This is a list of T cell receptor beta chains from one sample in a study of beta chain features in type 1 diabetes. This table comes from immunoSEQ multiplex PCR, and its TCRdb copy is limited to in-frame clones, with some not included. Found here are about 340,000 clones, roughly 12% of them singletons; the top ten hold about 0.016%. Sequencing used naive CD4+ T cells from blood. These TCRs come from a woman under 30 with type 1 diabetes. Each CDR3 is given with its conserved first and last residue. A D gene is named only where the DNA matches it firmly. Size is omitted from some rows. Given values are once, few, many or a class for expanded clones.

TRBV30,few,TRBD1,TRBJ1-5,TGTGCCTGGAGTCTACAGGGGGGGCAGCCCCAGCATTTT,CAWSLQGGQPQHF
TRBV11-1,-,-,TRBJ2-3,TGTGCCAGCAGCTTAAGGGAGAGAGATACGCAGTATTTT,CASSLRERDTQYF
TRBV6-5,-,-,TRBJ1-2,TGTGCCAGCAGTTCCCTGCCCGGGGGCTACACCTTC,CASSSLPGGYTF
TRBV30,few,-,TRBJ2-2,TGTGCCTGGATCAGGGCCCTCGGCCGGGAGCTGTTTTTT,CAWIRALGRELFF
TRBV9,-,-,TRBJ1-1,TGTGCCAGCAGCGTAGCCGCACTCGTTAACGCTGAAGCTTTCTTT,CASSVAALVNAEAFF
TRBV7-9,-,-,TRBJ2-1,TGTGCCAGCAGCGAGACTAGTGGGAATGAGCAGTTCTTC,CASSETSGNEQFF
TRBV7-9,few,TRBD1,TRBJ1-2,TGTGCCAGCAGCGTTGACAGGGGTCCCGATGGCTACACCTTC,CASSVDRGPDGYTF
TRBV18,-,TRBD2,TRBJ2-5,TGTGCCAGCTCACCAGTAGCGGGAGGGGCAGAGACCCAGTACTTC,CASSPVAGGAETQYF
TRBV18,-,TRBD2,TRBJ2-2,TGTGCCAGCTCACCACCCTTTCGGGAGGATGACGGGGAGCTGTTTTTT,CASSPPFREDDGELFF
TRBV29-1,few,-,TRBJ1-1,TGCAGCGTTGAAAGGGGCAGGGCGAACACTGAAGCTTTCTTT,CSVERGRANTEAFF
TRBV28,few,-,TRBJ2-3,TGTGCCAGCAGTTTATCTAGAACCACAGATACGCAGTATTTT,CASSLSRTTDTQYF
TRBV28,few,-,TRBJ2-5,TGTGCCAGCAGCCACAAACTAGTCGGGGAGACCCAGTACTTC,CASSHKLVGETQYF
TRBV7-9,few,TRBD2,TRBJ2-1,TGTGCCAGGGAGGAGAGCGGGGGAGATGAGCAGTTCTTC,CAREESGGDEQFF
TRBV4-3,-,-,TRBJ2-3,TGCGCCAGCAGCCACTCGGGGAGTTCGACAGATACGCAGTATTTT,CASSHSGSSTDTQYF
TRBV30,few,-,TRBJ2-7,TGTGCCTGGAGTGTACAAGGGGTCTACGAGCAGTACTTC,CAWSVQGVYEQYF
TRBV30,few,-,TRBJ2-5,TGTGCCTGGAGTGTAAGGCGGGAAGAGACCCAGTACTTC,CAWSVRREETQYF
TRBV27,-,-,TRBJ2-2,TGTGCCAGCAGTTTCCGAAGAGAAACCGGGGAGCTGTTTTTT,CASSFRRETGELFF
TRBV18,few,TRBD1,TRBJ1-1,TGTGCCAGCTCCCCTACAGGGGTTCCTGAAGCTTTCTTT,CASSPTGVPEAFF
TRBV15,-,TRBD1,TRBJ1-2,TGTGCCACCAGCAGAAAATCAGGGGGCAGCGTTGAAGGCTACACCTTC,CATSRKSGGSVEGYTF
TRBV29-1,-,-,TRBJ2-5,TGCAGCGTTGAATTGGTAGCTTGGGCGAAGGGGTGGGAGACCCAGTACTTC,CSVELVAWAKGWETQYF
TRBV5-1,-,-,TRBJ2-1,TGCGCCAGCAGCTTGGCCCTAGACGGGAATGAGCAGTTCTTC,CASSLALDGNEQFF
TRBV19,-,-,TRBJ1-1,TGTGCCAGTAGTATTCGGCGGGGCGGGAGCACTGAAGCTTTCTTT,CASSIRRGGSTEAFF
TRBV28,-,-,TRBJ2-1,TGTGCCAGCAGTTACGGCCGGAGCTCCTACAATGAGCAGTTCTTC,CASSYGRSSYNEQFF
TRBV6-1,-,TRBD1,TRBJ1-5,TGTGCCAGCAGGGAGGGGACAGTAGTTAATCAGCCCCAGCATTTT,CASREGTVVNQPQHF
TRBV5-6,few,TRBD1,TRBJ2-1,TGTGCCAGCACCTTCCAGGGGGCGGCCTACAATGAGCAGTTCTTC,CASTFQGAAYNEQFF
TRBV7-6,-,TRBD2,TRBJ2-7,TGTGCCAGCAGCAATAGCGGGACCTACGAGCAGTACTTC,CASSNSGTYEQYF
TRBV27,-,TRBD2,TRBJ2-1,TGTGCCAGCAGTTTTGTGGCGGGAGTGTTGTTGGGTGAGCAGTTCTTC,CASSFVAGVLLGEQFF
TRBV13,-,-,TRBJ2-5,TGTGCCAGCAACAGAAGGGGGAGTGGAGAGACCCAGTACTTC,CASNRRGSGETQYF
TRBV4-2,-,TRBD2,TRBJ2-3,TGTGCCAGCAGCCCCCAAGGTCCGGGAGGGGGCACAGATACGCAGTATTTT,CASSPQGPGGGTDTQYF
TRBV7-3,-,-,TRBJ2-3,TGTGCCAGCAGCCCCCAGGGTGGGAGGATTAACAGGGATACGCAGTATTTT,CASSPQGGRINRDTQYF
TRBV18,few,TRBD2,TRBJ2-7,TGTGCCAGCTCACCAGCCGCGGGGGTTAGCTCCTACGAGCAGTACTTC,CASSPAAGVSSYEQYF
TRBV27,-,TRBD1,TRBJ1-2,TGTGCCAGCAGGACAGGGGAAGGCGGCTACACCTTC,CASRTGEGGYTF
TRBV2,few,-,TRBJ1-2,TGTGCCAGCACCCTATGGGAGGGGCTGGGGGGCTACACCTTC,CASTLWEGLGGYTF
TRBV19,-,TRBD2,TRBJ2-5,TGTGCCAGTAGTATAGTTGCGGGAGGCGGCGAGACCCAGTACTTC,CASSIVAGGGETQYF
TRBV18,-,TRBD1,TRBJ1-2,TGTGCCAGCTCACCACCCCAGGGGGCGATCTATGGCTACACCTTC,CASSPPQGAIYGYTF
TRBV18,-,TRBD1,TRBJ2-6,TGTGCCAGCTCACCCCAGAGGGGGCAGGGGGCCAACGTCCTGACTTTC,CASSPQRGQGANVLTF
TRBV6-5,-,TRBD1,TRBJ2-3,TGTGCCAGCAGTACCCGACAGGGGGGGGCAGATACGCAGTATTTT,CASSTRQGGADTQYF
TRBV30,-,TRBD2,TRBJ2-7,TGTGCCTCCCGGGACACCAAGACTAGCGGGAGGGCCGAGTACTTC,CASRDTKTSGRAEYF
TRBV6-5,-,-,TRBJ1-1,TGTGCCAGCAGTAAACAGGGAGTGAACACTGAAGCTTTCTTT,CASSKQGVNTEAFF
TRBV10-3,few,-,TRBJ2-3,TGTGCCATCGAAGCTAGCGGCACAGATACGCAGTATTTT,CAIEASGTDTQYF
TRBV6-5,-,-,TRBJ1-2,TGTGCCAGCAGTCGCGACAGGCTCTATGGCTACACCTTC,CASSRDRLYGYTF
TRBV29-1,-,TRBD1,TRBJ1-2,TGCAGCGTTGCCGAACAGGGGGTAGGTGGCTACACCTTC,CSVAEQGVGGYTF